These T cell receptor beta chains were read from a single sample in a study of OX40 agonist ivuxolimab in advanced cancers. Sequencing was performed with immunoSEQ multiplex PCR; in TCRdb, only in-frame clones are kept and a portion is missing. Of 30,000 to 35,000 clones listed, approximately 79% are singletons. This specimen consisted of CD4+ or CD8+ T cells sorted from blood, obtained in a trial of the OX40 agonist ivuxolimab. Source of these receptors: an adult with an advanced solid tumor such as melanoma, head and neck, liver or kidney cancer. CDR3s leave out the opening cysteine and the closing phenylalanine or tryptophan.

J gene: TRBJ2-5
V gene: TRBV5-1
CDR3 protein: ASSPVVAGDHQETQY

J gene: TRBJ2-1
V gene: TRBV11-1
CDR3 protein: ASSLGTLLQSYNEQF

J gene: TRBJ2-7
V gene: TRBV28
CDR3 protein: ASSFALLLDEQY

J gene: TRBJ2-3
V gene: TRBV2
CDR3 protein: ASSDRPLNTQY

J gene: TRBJ2-2
V gene: TRBV19
CDR3 protein: ASSILISDTNTGELF

J gene: TRBJ2-7
V gene: TRBV7-9
CDR3 protein: ASSTWPGYEQY

J gene: TRBJ2-1
V gene: TRBV19
CDR3 protein: ASSRGSPGYNEQF

J gene: TRBJ1-2
V gene: TRBV18
CDR3 protein: ASSPPTGRGVYGYT

J gene: TRBJ2-7
V gene: TRBV9
CDR3 protein: ASSVSGGGDEQY

J gene: TRBJ2-7
V gene: TRBV9
CDR3 protein: ASSPTYEQY

J gene: TRBJ1-6
V gene: TRBV18
CDR3 protein: ASSPTGSRASPLH

J gene: TRBJ2-2
V gene: TRBV21-1
CDR3 protein: ASSKRTGNTGELF

J gene: TRBJ2-3
V gene: TRBV29-1
CDR3 protein: SVVSAGSTDTQY

J gene: TRBJ2-1
V gene: TRBV29-1
CDR3 protein: SGTSGRQF

J gene: TRBJ2-1
V gene: TRBV15
CDR3 protein: ATSRGGLAGDNEQF

J gene: TRBJ2-7
V gene: TRBV10-3
CDR3 protein: AISESGDEQY

J gene: TRBJ2-6
V gene: TRBV30
CDR3 protein: AWSVLGLSGANVLT

J gene: TRBJ1-5
V gene: TRBV6-1
CDR3 protein: ASSTYGSPQH

J gene: TRBJ2-7
V gene: TRBV19
CDR3 protein: ASSMDRTAKNYEQY

J gene: TRBJ1-2
V gene: TRBV5-1
CDR3 protein: ASSPGRTPTDPYGYT

J gene: TRBJ1-1
V gene: TRBV5-1
CDR3 protein: ASSLQGSTEAF

J gene: TRBJ1-2
V gene: TRBV6-5
CDR3 protein: LKGTKTDYGYT

J gene: TRBJ2-3
V gene: TRBV6-1
CDR3 protein: ASSEKSEADTQY

J gene: TRBJ1-2
V gene: TRBV30
CDR3 protein: AWSSDSRYGYT

J gene: TRBJ1-1
V gene: TRBV9
CDR3 protein: ASSVGQTNTEAF